This TCR beta chain was identified during a study of CD4+ T cells in melanoma. Study-wide points: Diverse differentiation states were reported for melanoma neoantigen-specific CD4+ T cells.

Trimming removed 2 bases from V and 3 bases from J, with 9 bases in between. CDR3 length equals 13 residues. Germline V gene lookup returns CDR1 SGHRS and CDR2 YFSETQ. This table comes from immunoSEQ multiplex PCR, and its TCRdb copy is limited to in-frame clones, with some not included. The sample yields 8,500 to 10,000 clones, around 69% seen once. Concerning this clone: Its target is not known.

Material: tumor tissue. The chain recombines TRBV5-1 with TRBJ2-7; D remains unclear. The TCR comes from a human donor with melanoma. The CDR3, as DNA: TGCGCCAGCAGCTTAGACCGGCTCTACGAGCAGTACTTC. This sequence encodes CASSLDRLYEQYF.